The 14 T cell receptor delta chains below come from one sample, sequenced in a study of gamma-delta chains in newborns, infants, children. TCRdb re-processed the reads via CATT. The sample records around 9,700 delta-chain clones, about 23% being singletons. Input material: blood. Every receptor here comes from a child who was a newborn, infant or young child, either healthy, febrile or measles-vaccinated (not recorded which).

Regarding this clone: The junction shows a germline mismatch at one end, possibly a read error. V usage is TRDV2 and J usage is TRDJ2, with D possibly being TRDD3 (6 bases). Germline assignment: CDR1 GEAIGNYY and CDR2 EKD. The CDR3 is made up of 17 amino acids. The CDR3 reads CACDTGGLGIGTAKLFF. DNA of the CDR3: TGTGCCTGTGACACCGGTGGTCTGGGGATCGGGACAGCAAAACTCTTCTTT.

This chain links TRDV2 with TRDJ1, with 7 bases fitting TRDD3. This CDR3 has 18 residues. The germline gives CDR1 GEAIGNYY, CDR2 EKD. Trimming removed 0 bases from V and 6 bases from J; junction bases left unmatched: 18. Here the CDR3 reads CACDTAATGGCARHKLIF. The CDR3 DNA reads TGTGCCTGTGACACCGCAGCTACGGGGGGATGCGCAAGGCATAAACTCATCTTT.

About this clone itself: This clone may be a read error of a much larger clone one base away. The gene calls are TRDV2 and TRDJ1; 8 bases map to TRDD3. The germline CDR1 and CDR2 sequences are GEAIGNYY and EKD. The CDR3 spans 21 residues. CDR3 DNA sequence: TGTGCCGGTGACACTCTGGGGATACAAAATAACGGCGAACCCTACACCGATAAACTCATCTTT. Its protein is CAGDTLGIQNNGEPYTDKLIF.

Worth noting for this clone: Given a much more abundant clone one base away, this may be a read error. The rearrangement links TRDV2 to TRDJ3; TRDD3 aligns across 8 bases. The germline CDR1 and CDR2 sequences are GEAIGNYY and EKD. V gave up 2 bases and J gave up 0 bases; unmatched junction bases: 11. The length of the CDR3 is 20 residues. CDR3 protein: CACDITGGTGSSWDTRQMFF. DNA of the CDR3: TGTGCCTGTGACATTACTGGGGGTACTGGTAGCTCCTGGGACACCCGACAGATGTTTTTC.

As to this clone: A much bigger clone sits one base away, suggesting this may be a read error. This sequence joins TRDV2 and TRDJ1, with TRDD3 matching 8 bases. The V gene's germline CDR1 is GEAIGNYY and CDR2 EKD. The J segment lost 0 bases and the V segment lost 3 bases, leaving 2 bases of the junction unmatched. The CDR3 covers 14 residues. The CDR3, as DNA: TGTGCCTGTGACGAACTGGGGGACACCGATAAACTCATCTTT. The encoded protein is CACDELGDTDKLIF.

This chain connects TRDV2 to TRDJ1; D is possibly TRDD3 (6 bases). The germline V gene has CDR1 GEAIGNYY and CDR2 EKD. Trimming took off 3 bases at V and 1 base at J, with 11 bases between the two ends. This CDR3 spans 14 amino acids. In DNA, the CDR3 is TGTGCCTGTGACGGCTGGGGACTCACCGATAAACTCATCTTT. Residues: CACDGWGLTDKLIF.

Of note for this clone: This same CDR3 is encoded by further DNA sequences in the sample. The chain is built from TRDV2 and TRDJ1; D unresolved. The V and J ends lost 0 bases and 3 bases respectively, with 22 bases between them. This CDR3 has 18 amino acids. The germline V gene encodes CDR1 GEAIGNYY and CDR2 EKD. The CDR3 region is CACDTVSDGSRESDKLIF. The CDR3 coding sequence is TGTGCCTGTGACACCGTGAGTGATGGGTCTAGGGAATCCGATAAACTCATCTTT.

The sample holds a few counts of this clone. V and J are TRDV2 and TRDJ3; TRDD3 matches at 12 bases. CDR1 and CDR2 from the germline V gene are GEAIGNYY and EKD. The CDR3 spans 21 residues. Trimming cost V 1 base and J 0 bases; bases outside gene matches: 9. This CDR3 is CACDTLGDTRESSWDTRQMFF. As DNA, the CDR3 is TGTGCCTGTGACACTCTGGGGGATACGCGGGAGAGCTCCTGGGACACCCGACAGATGTTTTTC.

This rearrangement joins TRDV2 to TRDJ1; 7 nucleotides match TRDD3. Germline assignment: CDR1 GEAIGNYY and CDR2 EKD. J lost 4 bases, V lost 0 bases, and 7 bases had no gene match. This CDR3 is 15 amino acids long. The CDR3 is CACDTVGGANDKLIF. The CDR3 bases are TGTGCCTGTGACACCGTTGGGGGAGCAAACGATAAACTCATCTTT.

With respect to this clone: This sample includes further DNA sequences coding for the same CDR3. V gene TRDV1 combines with J gene TRDJ1, with a weak D call TRDD3 (6 bases). CDR1 and CDR2 (germline): TSWWSYY, QGS. Trimming left V 1 base short and J 0 bases short, with 30 bases between. The CDR3 spans 22 residues. CDR3 protein: CALGEPLGPLRGWGKYTDKLIF. The CDR3 DNA reads as TGTGCTCTTGGGGAACCACTTGGTCCCCTACGCGGCTGGGGAAAGTACACCGATAAACTCATCTTT.

As regards this clone: The junction departs from the called germline gene at one end, perhaps through a read error. This rearrangement joins TRDV2 to TRDJ1, with 10 bases lining up with TRDD3. Germline assignment: CDR1 GEAIGNYY and CDR2 EKD. This CDR3 spans 20 amino acids. The CDR3 is CACDTVLPVLGDFSLHKLTF. In nucleotides, the CDR3 is TGTGCCTGTGACACCGTATTACCCGTACTGGGGGATTTTAGTTTACATAAACTCACCTTT.

The rearrangement links TRDV2 to TRDJ3; D possibly corresponds to TRDD3 (9 bases). Germline V CDR1 and CDR2: GEAIGNYY, EKD. V was clipped by 3 bases and J by 0 bases, with 26 bases between them. This CDR3 has 22 residues. For the CDR3, the DNA is TGTGCCTGTGACCTTCCTACAACGGGGGGATACTCAAGCTCCTGGGACACCCGACAGATGTTTTTC. It yields the protein CACDLPTTGGYSSSWDTRQMFF.

The V call is TRDV2, the J call TRDJ1, with D possibly being TRDD3 (6 bases). CDR3 size: 14 residues. V lost 3 bases and J lost 1, with 11 bases in between. Looked up from germline, CDR1 is GEAIGNYY and CDR2 is EKD. The CDR3 loop is CACDPWGGTDKLIF. The CDR3 DNA is TGTGCCTGTGACCCGTGGGGGGGCACCGATAAACTCATCTTT.

The V call is TRDV2, the J call TRDJ1; the match to TRDD3 covers 7 bases. The CDR3 is 16 residues long. V lost 0 bases to trimming and J lost 1 base; unmatched junction nucleotides: 7. The V gene's germline CDR1 is GEAIGNYY and CDR2 EKD. The CDR3 is CACDTVGLGSTDKLIF. The CDR3 nucleotides are TGTGCCTGTGACACCGTTGGACTGGGGAGCACCGATAAACTCATCTTT.